Sequencing of this T cell receptor (beta chain) was carried out in a study of T cell repertoires in cytomegalovirus infection. Overall study context: Peptides in the study included HLA-C-restricted and HLA-B-restricted CMV epitopes. Based on public TCR beta signatures, there were indications of CMV infection and of a matching HLA type. Study findings and constraints: CMV-specific HLA-C-restricted TCR beta clonotypes dominated the ex vivo response. Public TCR beta family frequency separated CMV-and-HLA carriers, including in an independent cohort.

This clonotype was seen only a few times. Its antigen is not known. TCRdb re-derived calls from the reads in MiXCR, one entry per CDR3 protein. Of about 830,000 distinct CDR3 sequences in the sample, about 30% were seen once. V was cut by 3 bases and J by 1 base, with 10 bases left in between. The CDR3 runs 14 residues. Germline CDR1 is SGHRS and CDR2 is YFSETQ. The V call is TRBV5-1, the J call TRBJ1-1; D ambiguous. The source of this sequence is a human donor in good health (CMV status not recorded). Some clones in this sample may be carry-over from other donors' samples. The sequencing here drew on cultured CD8+ T cells from PBMCs, taken from culture after CMV antigen stimulation. DNA for the CDR3: TGCGCCAGCAGCTGGGGTCGGGGGAACACTGAAGCTTTCTTT. Amino acids: CASSWGRGNTEAFF.